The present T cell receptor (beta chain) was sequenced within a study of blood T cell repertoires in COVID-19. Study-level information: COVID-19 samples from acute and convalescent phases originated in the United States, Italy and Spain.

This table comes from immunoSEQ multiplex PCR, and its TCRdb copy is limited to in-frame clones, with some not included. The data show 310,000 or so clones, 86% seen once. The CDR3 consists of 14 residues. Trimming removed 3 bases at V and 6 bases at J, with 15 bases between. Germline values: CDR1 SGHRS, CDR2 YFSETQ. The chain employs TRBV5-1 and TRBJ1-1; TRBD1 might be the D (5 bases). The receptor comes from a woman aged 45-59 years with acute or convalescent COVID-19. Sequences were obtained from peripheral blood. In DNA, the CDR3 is TGCGCCAGCAGCTCCGGAATTCAGGGTTCTGAAGCTTTCTTT. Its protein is CASSSGIQGSEAFF.